The rows below give T cell receptor beta chains drawn from one sample of a study of radiation and T cells in renal cell carcinoma. TCRdb keeps only in-frame clones here, not all; method: immunoSEQ multiplex PCR. The table shows 95,000 to 150,000 clones, with 81% occurring only once. The sample here was blood, taken from a patient whose treatment included radiotherapy and nephrectomy. Receptors were obtained from a man aged 50-59 years with renal cell carcinoma. The CDR3 runs from the conserved cysteine through the conserved F or W. The order of the fields is CDR3 DNA, CDR3 protein, CDR3 length, D gene, J gene, V gene, clone size. A D gene is named only where the DNA matches it firmly. Some rows mark clone size as missing; the rest say once, few, many or name a class of expanded clone.

TGCGCCAGCAGCCGTTACAGGGACTCTGGGGCCAACGTCCTGACTTTC | CASSRYRDSGANVLTF | 16 | . | TRBJ2-6 | TRBV4-3 | .
TGTGCCAGCAGCCAATACCTGGGGGGACAGGGAAATTCTGAAGCTTTCTTT | CASSQYLGGQGNSEAFF | 17 | TRBD1 | TRBJ1-1 | TRBV11-2 | .
TGCGCCAGCAGCCCGCCGGGCGGGGGGGGACAAGAGACCCAGTACTTC | CASSPPGGGGQETQYF | 16 | TRBD2 | TRBJ2-5 | TRBV5-1 | .
TGTGCCAGCAGGTTGACTGGAAATCAGCCCCAGCATTTT | CASRLTGNQPQHF | 13 | . | TRBJ1-5 | TRBV6-1 | few
TGTGCCAGCTCACCATCGCGCCAGTTTAACACCGGGGAGCTGTTTTTT | CASSPSRQFNTGELFF | 16 | . | TRBJ2-2 | TRBV18 | .
TGTGCCAGCAGCTTGGGCAGGGGGCGCGGGATCACTGAAGCTTTCTTT | CASSLGRGRGITEAFF | 16 | TRBD1 | TRBJ1-1 | TRBV5-6 | .
TGTGCCAGCAGCGTAGGGTCTAGCGGGAGGGCGAATGAGCAGTTCTTC | CASSVGSSGRANEQFF | 16 | TRBD2 | TRBJ2-1 | TRBV9 | .
TGTGCCAGCAGCCCGAGGACTAGCTCCCAGGTGGGAGGTGAGCAGTTCTTC | CASSPRTSSQVGGEQFF | 17 | TRBD2 | TRBJ2-1 | TRBV5-4 | once
TGTGCCAGCAGCGTAGGCTACAGTGTTACTGAAGCTTTCTTT | CASSVGYSVTEAFF | 14 | . | TRBJ1-1 | TRBV9 | few
TGTGCCAGCAGCCAAGATCGGGGACTAGCGGGAGCGGGGTCCTACAATGAGCAGTTCTTC | CASSQDRGLAGAGSYNEQFF | 20 | TRBD2 | TRBJ2-1 | TRBV4-2 | .
TGTGCCAGCAGCCCCCCCGGAAGAGAGACGCAGTATTTT | CASSPPGRETQYF | 13 | . | TRBJ2-3 | TRBV7-2 | .
TGTGCCAGCAGCTTGCTACAGGGAGGTCAGCCCCAGCATTTT | CASSLLQGGQPQHF | 14 | . | TRBJ1-5 | TRBV5-5 | .
TGTGCCAGCAGTTTCATCGTGGCAGGGAGGGATACGCAGTATTTT | CASSFIVAGRDTQYF | 15 | . | TRBJ2-3 | TRBV27 | .
TGTGCCAGCAGTGCCGGGGCTAGGAACTCCTACGAGCAGTACTTC | CASSAGARNSYEQYF | 15 | . | TRBJ2-7 | TRBV6-5 | .
TGCGCCAGCAGCTTGGCGGACGAGCTGTTTTTT | CASSLADELFF | 11 | . | TRBJ2-2 | TRBV5-1 | .
TGCGCCAGCAGCGAAGAGTCCGGGACAGGGGGTCGAAATGAGCAGTTCTTC | CASSEESGTGGRNEQFF | 17 | TRBD1 | TRBJ2-1 | TRBV5-1 | .
TGTGCCAGCAGCGCGGGACGGACGAGGGGGGAGACCCAGTACTTC | CASSAGRTRGETQYF | 15 | . | TRBJ2-5 | TRBV9 | .
TGTGCCAGCAGCTCCTACAGGGGTCAGGCCTACGAGCAGTACTTC | CASSSYRGQAYEQYF | 15 | TRBD1 | TRBJ2-7 | TRBV11-2 | few
TGTGCCAGCAGTTACACAGGGGCAATGAACACTGAAGCTTTCTTT | CASSYTGAMNTEAFF | 15 | TRBD1 | TRBJ1-1 | TRBV6-5 | .
TGTGCCAGCAGCTTGTTGGTAGCGCTAGATACGCAGTATTTT | CASSLLVALDTQYF | 14 | . | TRBJ2-3 | TRBV5-5 | few
TGTGCCAGCTCACCAAGAGAACAGGCCCTCTACGAGCAGTACTTC | CASSPREQALYEQYF | 15 | . | TRBJ2-7 | TRBV18 | .
TGTGCCAGCAGTTTTAGGACCCCACCCGGGGAGCTGTTTTTT | CASSFRTPPGELFF | 14 | . | TRBJ2-2 | TRBV2 | .
TGTGCCAGCAGTACACTTTGGGGGCGGGGTGGCTACACCTTC | CASSTLWGRGGYTF | 14 | . | TRBJ1-2 | TRBV6-5 | once
TGTGCCAGCAGTGAAGTGTCCTTCACTGAAGCTTTCTTT | CASSEVSFTEAFF | 13 | . | TRBJ1-1 | TRBV6-1 | .
TGTGCCAGCAGCTTCCCAGGAAACTATGGCTACACCTTC | CASSFPGNYGYTF | 13 | . | TRBJ1-2 | TRBV7-2 | .
TGTGCCAGCAACGGACTAGGGTTTGGGGAGACCCAGTACTTC | CASNGLGFGETQYF | 14 | TRBD2 | TRBJ2-5 | TRBV9 | .
TGTGCCAGCAGCTTTCTTTCCGGGACAGTAAGTCGGGGGCAGTACTTC | CASSFLSGTVSRGQYF | 16 | TRBD1 | TRBJ2-7 | TRBV5-4 | once
TGTGCCAGCAGTGGGGTCGGGACAGGCTACGAGCAGTACTTC | CASSGVGTGYEQYF | 14 | TRBD1 | TRBJ2-7 | TRBV28 | .
TGTGCCACCAGCTTGCGGACAGGAGAGAACGAGCAGTACTTC | CATSLRTGENEQYF | 14 | TRBD1 | TRBJ2-7 | TRBV15 | .
TGTGCCAGTAGTATAGGTGGGCCAAGGGCGAGCTATGGCTACACCTTC | CASSIGGPRASYGYTF | 16 | . | TRBJ1-2 | TRBV19 | .
TGTGCCAGCAGCCCCCGACAGGGGGTCTCCTACGAGCAGTACTTC | CASSPRQGVSYEQYF | 15 | TRBD1 | TRBJ2-7 | TRBV7-2 | .
TGTGCCTCTACTATCAGGGGTGGCTACACCTTC | CASTIRGGYTF | 11 | . | TRBJ1-2 | TRBV30 | .
TGTGCCAGCAGTATGTTGGGACAGGGGGCGGGGACCCAGTACTTC | CASSMLGQGAGTQYF | 15 | TRBD1 | TRBJ2-5 | TRBV2 | .
TGTGCCAGCAGTTGGACTGGCTACAATGAGCAGTTCTTC | CASSWTGYNEQFF | 13 | . | TRBJ2-1 | TRBV6-5 | once
TGTGCCAGTAGCCTACCCGACAGGGGACGCGGCTACACCTTC | CASSLPDRGRGYTF | 14 | TRBD1 | TRBJ1-2 | TRBV19 | few
TGCGCCAGCAGCTTGGAGATCAGGACAGATACGCAGTATTTT | CASSLEIRTDTQYF | 14 | . | TRBJ2-3 | TRBV5-1 | .
TGTGCCAGTAAAACAGGGGGCGCGAGCAATCAGCCCCAGCATTTT | CASKTGGASNQPQHF | 15 | TRBD1 | TRBJ1-5 | TRBV19 | few
TGTGCCAGCAGTGACTGGACTAGCGGGAGTATCGGGGAGCTGTTTTTT | CASSDWTSGSIGELFF | 16 | TRBD2 | TRBJ2-2 | TRBV6-1 | .
TGCGCCAGCAGCACCCAGACAGGGGGTCCCGTCTCTGGGGCCAACGTCCTGACTTTC | CASSTQTGGPVSGANVLTF | 19 | TRBD1 | TRBJ2-6 | TRBV5-1 | once
TGTGCCAGCAGCCCTAAGGGGGGGACGGACTATGGCTACACCTTC | CASSPKGGTDYGYTF | 15 | . | TRBJ1-2 | TRBV7-9 | .
TGTGCCAGCAGCTTGGAAAGGGAGGGTGAGCAGTTCTTC | CASSLEREGEQFF | 13 | TRBD2 | TRBJ2-1 | TRBV5-6 | .
TGTGCCAGTATCCCGGGACAGGGTTATCAGCCCCAGCATTTT | CASIPGQGYQPQHF | 14 | TRBD1 | TRBJ1-5 | TRBV19 | .
TGCGCCAGCAGCCAACCTCCGGCCAGTGGCTACACCTTC | CASSQPPASGYTF | 13 | . | TRBJ1-2 | TRBV4-1 | once
TGTGCCAGCAGTTATCTCGGGCTGAACACCGGGGAGCTGTTTTTT | CASSYLGLNTGELFF | 15 | . | TRBJ2-2 | TRBV6-5 | .
TGTGCCAGCAGCCAACTAGCGGGGTTATACAATGAGCAGTTCTTC | CASSQLAGLYNEQFF | 15 | TRBD2 | TRBJ2-1 | TRBV14 | .
TGTGCCAGCAGCCCGGACAGGCTTAACCAAGAGACCCAGTACTTC | CASSPDRLNQETQYF | 15 | TRBD1 | TRBJ2-5 | TRBV7-9 | .
TGTGCCTGGAGTCCCCCCCAGCGGGGGGCTTACAATGAGCAGTTCTTC | CAWSPPQRGAYNEQFF | 16 | TRBD2 | TRBJ2-1 | TRBV30 | .
TGTGCCAGCAGCTTAGGGCGGGACCGCTACGAGCAGTACTTC | CASSLGRDRYEQYF | 14 | . | TRBJ2-7 | TRBV7-9 | .
TGTGCCAGCACCCTTAGGGCTAGCGGGGGAATGACAGATACGCAGTATTTT | CASTLRASGGMTDTQYF | 17 | TRBD2 | TRBJ2-3 | TRBV9 | .
TGTGCCAGCAGTTCCGGGACCATAGAGACCCAGTACTTC | CASSSGTIETQYF | 13 | . | TRBJ2-5 | TRBV6-5 | .
TGTGCCACCAGCAGGGGGGACAGGGACTATGGCTACACCTTC | CATSRGDRDYGYTF | 14 | TRBD1 | TRBJ1-2 | TRBV15 | .
TGTGCCAGCAGCCAAGAGTCCAGCGCCAAGTCAGATACGCAGTATTTT | CASSQESSAKSDTQYF | 16 | . | TRBJ2-3 | TRBV4-2 | .
TGTGCCAGCAGTGTACAAAGGGACAGGGGGCCAGAGACCCAGTACTTC | CASSVQRDRGPETQYF | 16 | TRBD1 | TRBJ2-5 | TRBV6-1 | .
TGTGCCAGCAGCCAAGAGGTTGTGAGTGGAAACACCATATATTTT | CASSQEVVSGNTIYF | 15 | . | TRBJ1-3 | TRBV4-2 | .
TGTGCCAGCAGTTTAGCGGGCACAAATCAGCCCCAGCATTTT | CASSLAGTNQPQHF | 14 | . | TRBJ1-5 | TRBV27 | .
TGCGCCAGCAGCTTGGCTGGGGACAATGAGCAGTTCTTC | CASSLAGDNEQFF | 13 | . | TRBJ2-1 | TRBV5-1 | once
TGTGCCAGCAGTTTAAGGGACAGTATGTATTTT | CASSLRDSMYF | 11 | TRBD1 | TRBJ2-3 | TRBV28 | .
TGTGCCAGCAGCTTGTGGGGAGATACGCAGTATTTT | CASSLWGDTQYF | 12 | . | TRBJ2-3 | TRBV7-6 | .
TGTGCCAGCAGTTCGGCCGGGACTAGCTCTCACAATGAGCAGTTCTTC | CASSSAGTSSHNEQFF | 16 | TRBD2 | TRBJ2-1 | TRBV7-9 | .